The rows below give T cell receptor beta chains drawn from one sample of a study of blood T cell repertoires in COVID-19. TCRdb keeps only in-frame clones here, not all; method: immunoSEQ multiplex PCR. This table has approximately 57,000 clones, approximately 81% appearing once. The sequenced sample consisted of peripheral blood. Receptor source: a man in his forties with active COVID-19. CDR3s include the opening cysteine and the closing phenylalanine or tryptophan. The D gene is left open where the match is weak. A row's size may be missing; if present it is once, few, many or a size class.

j_gene,v_gene,len,abundance,d_gene,CDR3aa,CDR3nt
TRBJ2-1,TRBV6-5,14,.,TRBD2,CASRSTREGLLEFF,TGTGCCAGCCGCTCGACGCGGGAGGGCCTCTTGGAGTTCTTC
TRBJ2-3,TRBV3-1/TRBV3-2,15,few,.,CASSQVGTRGDTQYF,TGTGCCAGCAGCCAAGTGGGGACGAGGGGGGATACGCAGTATTTT
TRBJ1-3,TRBV11-2,14,.,.,CASSSWTSGNTIYF,TGTGCCAGCAGCTCTTGGACATCTGGAAACACCATATATTTT
TRBJ2-1,TRBV29-1,16,.,.,CSVVGIQEFSYNEQFF,TGCAGCGTTGTCGGGATCCAAGAATTCTCCTACAATGAGCAGTTCTTC
TRBJ2-5,TRBV5-6,14,.,.,CASSFPRGRETQYF,TGTGCCAGCAGCTTTCCCAGGGGACGAGAGACCCAGTACTTC
TRBJ2-1,TRBV9,16,.,TRBD1,CASSAIFRTGDNEQFF,TGTGCCAGCAGCGCAATTTTTCGTACAGGGGACAATGAGCAGTTCTTC
TRBJ2-7,TRBV27,15,.,TRBD1,CASSTRQGSSYEQYF,TGTGCCAGCAGTACCCGACAGGGCAGCTCCTACGAGCAGTACTTC
TRBJ2-5,TRBV4-1,20,.,.,CASSPVSLLAGRGTEETQYF,TGCGCCAGCAGCCCAGTTTCCCTCCTAGCTGGTCGGGGGACAGAAGAGACCCAGTACTTC
TRBJ1-6,TRBV6-4,13,few,.,CASSAEAGSPLHF,TGTGCCAGCAGTGCGGAGGCTGGCTCACCCCTCCACTTT
TRBJ2-1,TRBV7-3,16,once,TRBD2,CASSLETSGSYNEQFF,TGTGCCAGCAGCTTAGAGACTAGCGGGAGCTACAATGAGCAGTTCTTC
TRBJ2-7,TRBV24-1,15,.,TRBD2,CATSDMTSAGNEQYF,TGTGCCACCAGTGACATGACTAGCGCCGGGAACGAGCAGTACTTC
TRBJ2-1,TRBV24-1,15,.,.,CATSDQQGFNNEQFF,TGTGCCACCAGTGACCAACAGGGCTTCAACAATGAGCAGTTCTTC
TRBJ2-1,TRBV6-5,16,.,TRBD2,CASSLSPAGGSREQFF,TGTGCCAGCAGTTTGTCGCCTGCGGGAGGGAGTAGGGAGCAGTTCTTC
TRBJ2-5,TRBV2,14,.,.,CASSEGGGRETQYF,TGTGCCAGCAGTGAAGGGGGCGGAAGGGAGACCCAGTACTTC
TRBJ2-7,TRBV5-3,15,.,TRBD1,CARRRGQGATYEQYF,TGTGCCAGAAGACGAGGACAGGGGGCAACCTACGAGCAGTACTTC
TRBJ2-1,TRBV11-2,16,.,TRBD2,CASSFGPSGAYNEQFF,TGTGCCAGCAGCTTTGGTCCTAGCGGGGCCTACAATGAGCAGTTCTTC
TRBJ2-3,TRBV28,13,.,TRBD1,CASSRSTGDTQYF,TGTGCCAGCAGTCGCTCGACAGGGGATACGCAGTATTTT
TRBJ2-1,TRBV7-3,17,once,.,CASSLGSPPAQNNEQFF,TGTGCCAGCAGCTTAGGTTCTCCTCCCGCACAAAACAATGAGCAGTTCTTC
TRBJ1-2,TRBV9,13,.,TRBD1,CASGDRDNYGYTF,TGTGCCAGCGGGGACAGGGATAACTATGGCTACACCTTC
TRBJ2-5,TRBV28,19,.,TRBD2,CASSPPGLVVLSGSETQYF,TGTGCCAGCAGCCCTCCGGGACTAGTGGTTCTTAGTGGGTCAGAGACCCAGTACTTC
TRBJ1-6,TRBV30,14,.,TRBD1,CASEWTGGGTPLHF,TGTGCCTCCGAATGGACAGGGGGCGGAACACCCCTCCACTTT
TRBJ2-1,TRBV5-1,14,.,TRBD2,CASTGLAGDNEQFF,TGCGCCAGCACGGGACTAGCGGGAGACAATGAGCAGTTCTTC
TRBJ2-1,TRBV7-9,13,once,.,CASSWTTSNEQFF,TGTGCCAGCAGCTGGACTACCTCCAATGAGCAGTTCTTC
TRBJ2-5,TRBV29-1,12,.,.,CSVHSGQETQYF,TGCAGCGTTCACTCTGGCCAAGAGACCCAGTACTTC